The 16 T cell receptor beta chains below come from one sample, sequenced in a study of T cell responses to AZD1222 COVID-19 vaccine. The data were produced by immunoSEQ multiplex PCR, yet TCRdb's version contains in-frame clones alone and is incomplete. The sample shows a few hundred thousand clones, 93% of them seen only once. Sample: peripheral blood, taken on day 0 of AZD1222 vaccination. The receptor source for this set is an adult in good health.

This clone was seen once. The chain employs TRBV29-1 and TRBJ2-3; D remains unclear. CDR3 length: 8 amino acids. Per the germline V gene, CDR1 is SQVTM and CDR2 is ANQGSEA. V dropped 6 bases and J dropped 13 bases, with 8 bases sitting between them. CDR3 in amino acids: CSVGPKYF. The CDR3, as DNA: TGCAGCGTGGGCCCGAAGTATTTT.

This sequence joins TRBV7-6 and TRBJ2-7, with 12 bases that match TRBD2. V lost 5 bases, J lost 0 bases, and 8 bases stayed unmatched. The CDR3 is made up of 17 amino acids. Germline lookup yields CDR1 SGHVS and CDR2 FNYEAQ. CDR3 coding DNA: TGTGCCAGCAGCCCCGACGGACTAGCGGGGTCCTCCTACGAGCAGTACTTC. It codes for CASSPDGLAGSSYEQYF. Full variable domain (outside the CDR3, taken from reference TRBV7-6 and TRBJ2-7): GAGVSQSPRYKVTKRGQDVALRCDPISGHVSLYWYRQALGQGPEFLTYFNYEAQQDKSGLPNDRFSAERPEGSISTLTIQRTEQRDSAMYRCASSPDGLAGSSYEQYFGPGTRLTVT.

The chain is built from TRBV4-3 and TRBJ2-3; 10 bases line up with TRBD2. After removal of 0 bases from V and 1 base from J, the junction contained 7 bases not matched to a gene. Germline values: CDR1 LGHNA, CDR2 YSLEER. This CDR3 comprises 18 residues. The CDR3 region is CASSQEASGSSGTDTQYF. CDR3 DNA sequence: TGCGCCAGCAGCCAAGAGGCTAGCGGGAGCTCAGGCACAGATACGCAGTATTTT.

This chain uses TRBV3-1 (or the pseudogene TRBV3-2) with TRBJ2-2; 7 bases match TRBD1. J gave up 7 bases and V 8 bases, and 10 bases lay outside the gene matches. The length of the CDR3 is 14 residues. Per germline, CDR1 LGHDT and CDR2 YNNKEL (reference sequence). CDR3 nucleotides: TGTGCCAGCGGTTCCCACAGGGGTGGCGGGGAGCTGTTTTTT. Translation: CASGSHRGGGELFF.

V and J are TRBV2 and TRBJ1-6; D is possibly TRBD1 (5 bases). Germline CDR1 and CDR2: SNHLY and FYNNEI. CDR3 size: 14 residues. Trimming removed 10 bases at V and 6 bases at J, with 16 bases between. CDR3 DNA sequence: TGTGCCAATTCCCGGGACGGGATTAATTCACCCCTCCACTTT. Protein product: CANSRDGINSPLHF. The complete variable domain, with remaining parts taken from reference TRBV2 and TRBJ1-6, reads EPEVTQTPSHQVTQMGQEVILRCVPISNHLYFYWYRQILGQKVEFLVSFYNNEISEKSEIFDDQFSVERPDGSNFTLKIRSTKLEDSAMYFCANSRDGINSPLHFGNGTRLTVT.

The chain combines TRBV18 with TRBJ1-2; D unclear. Germline assignment: CDR1 KGHSH and CDR2 LQKENI. Trimming shortened V by 2 bases and J by 3 bases, and 10 bases separated the two germline ends. The CDR3 length is 14 residues. The DNA for the CDR3 is TGTGCCAGCTCACCAGTAGGGTACGACTATGGCTACACCTTC. Translated, it gives CASSPVGYDYGYTF.

This chain connects TRBV29-1 to TRBJ2-5; 12 nucleotides agree with TRBD2. Germline CDR1 is SQVTM and CDR2 is ANQGSEA. The CDR3 is 13 residues long. The junction had 5 bases not matched to a gene; V was cut back by 5 bases and J by 7 bases. The CDR3 is CSVLRTSGATQYF. CDR3 nucleotide sequence: TGCAGCGTTCTCCGGACTAGCGGGGCGACCCAGTACTTC.

This clone was seen a few times. The chain carries TRBV11-1 and TRBJ2-7; possibly TRBD1 or TRBD2 for D (6 bases each). Germline-derived CDR1 and CDR2 are SGHAT and FQDESV (reference sequence). This CDR3 has 16 residues. V was clipped by 1 base and J by 0 bases, with 13 bases between them. CDR3 loop: CASSLVGGSSSYEQYF. CDR3 in DNA: TGTGCCAGCAGCTTAGTCGGGGGCAGCAGCTCCTACGAGCAGTACTTC.

The chain employs TRBV11-2 and TRBJ2-5; D ambiguous. Germline CDR1 SGHAT, CDR2 FQNNGV. The CDR3 sequence is 13 residues long. Trimming stripped 1 base from V and 5 bases from J, with 8 bases between. The chain's CDR3 is CASSLGLRETQYF. The DNA of the CDR3 is TGTGCCAGCAGCTTAGGTCTCCGGGAGACCCAGTACTTC. The whole variable domain, filled in from reference TRBV11-2 and TRBJ2-5, reads EAGVAQSPRYKIIEKRQSVAFWCNPISGHATLYWYQQILGQGPKLLIQFQNNGVVDDSQLPKDRFSAERLKGVDSTLKIQPAKLEDSAVYLCASSLGLRETQYFGPGTRLLVL.

V and J are TRBV7-8 and TRBJ2-2, with 8 bases matching TRBD1. The V and J ends lost 4 bases and 5 bases, in that order; junction bases with no gene match: 6. Germline CDR1 and CDR2: SGHVS and FQNEAQ. This CDR3 region has 15 residues. CDR3 in DNA: TGTGCCAGCAGCTCCGGACAGGGTGGGACCGGGGAGCTGTTTTTT. Translation gives CASSSGQGGTGELFF. Combining the CDR3 with reference TRBV7-8 and TRBJ2-2 gives the whole variable domain GAGVSQSPRYKVAKRGQDVALRCDPISGHVSLFWYQQALGQGPEFLTYFQNEAQLDKSGLPSDRFFAERPEGSVSTLKIQRTQQEDSAVYLCASSSGQGGTGELFFGEGSRLTVL.

This clone occurred a few times. The chain combines TRBV12-3 or TRBV12-4 with TRBJ1-5; the D is unclear. V was clipped by 5 bases and J by 6 bases, with 11 bases between them. CDR3 length: 13 residues. CDR3 coding DNA: TGTGCCAGCAGTCCCAGTGAACGTCAGCCCCAGCATTTT. It codes for CASSPSERQPQHF.

The chain uses TRBV28 and TRBJ2-2, with 9 bases that match TRBD2. Germline CDR1 and CDR2: MDHEN and SYDVKM. J was trimmed by 6 bases and V by 4 bases; bases with no gene match: 12. This CDR3 spans 17 amino acids. DNA of the CDR3: TGTGCCAGCAGTTCCTCCCCGCGGGGGGGCCTACCCGGGGAGCTGTTTTTT. It specifies CASSSSPRGGLPGELFF.

The chain couples TRBV24-1 to TRBJ1-5; no definite D call. This CDR3 region has 14 residues. CDR1 and CDR2 (germline): KGHDR, SFDVKD. The V end was cut by 6 bases, the J end by 6 bases, with 14 bases between. The CDR3 DNA follows: TGTGCCACCAGTCCCGTTGGCGCGACTCAGCCCCAGCATTTT. Amino acids: CATSPVGATQPQHF.

This clone was counted once. The V gene is TRBV9, the J gene TRBJ1-4, with TRBD1 matching over 9 bases. The trim removed 0 bases at V and 7 bases at J, leaving 4 bases unmatched. This CDR3 region has 15 residues. Germline CDR1 is SGDLS and CDR2 is YYNGEE. This chain's CDR3 is CASSVAGTGSEKLFF. The DNA of the CDR3 is TGTGCCAGCAGCGTAGCTGGGACAGGGAGTGAAAAACTGTTTTTT.

This chain joins TRBV14 and TRBJ2-3; D ambiguous. CDR1 and CDR2 (germline): SGHDN, FVKESK. Trimming stripped 3 bases from V and 0 bases from J, with 10 bases between. This CDR3 spans 15 amino acids. The CDR3 reads CASSQGYHSTDTQYF. As DNA, the CDR3 is TGTGCCAGCAGCCAGGGCTACCATAGCACAGATACGCAGTATTTT.

The chain has TRBV18 and TRBJ1-4; a possible D gene is TRBD1 (5 bases). Germline values: CDR1 KGHSH, CDR2 LQKENI. The CDR3 is 14 residues long. Trimming removed 5 bases at V and 1 base at J, with 8 bases between. The CDR3 loop is CASSEGKTNEKLFF. The CDR3 DNA sequence: TGTGCCAGCTCAGAGGGGAAAACTAATGAAAAACTGTTTTTT.